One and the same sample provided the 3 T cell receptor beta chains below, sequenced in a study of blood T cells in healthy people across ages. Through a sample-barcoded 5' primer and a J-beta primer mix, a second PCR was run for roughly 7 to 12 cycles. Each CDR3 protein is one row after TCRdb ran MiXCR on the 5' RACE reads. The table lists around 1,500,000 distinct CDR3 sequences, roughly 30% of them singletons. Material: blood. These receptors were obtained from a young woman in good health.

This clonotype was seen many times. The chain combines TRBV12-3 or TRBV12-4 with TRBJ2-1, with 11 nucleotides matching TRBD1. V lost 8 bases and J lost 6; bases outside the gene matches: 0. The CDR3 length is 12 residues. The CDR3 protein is CASGTGGNEQFF. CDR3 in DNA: TGTGCCAGCGGGACAGGGGGCAATGAGCAGTTCTTC.

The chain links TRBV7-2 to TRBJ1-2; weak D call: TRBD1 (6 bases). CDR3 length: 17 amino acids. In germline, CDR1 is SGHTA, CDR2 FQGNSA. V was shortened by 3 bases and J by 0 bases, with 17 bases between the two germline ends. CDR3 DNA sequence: TGTGCCAGCAGCTTGGGGGGCAGTATGAGAGCTAACTATGGCTACACCTTC. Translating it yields CASSLGGSMRANYGYTF.

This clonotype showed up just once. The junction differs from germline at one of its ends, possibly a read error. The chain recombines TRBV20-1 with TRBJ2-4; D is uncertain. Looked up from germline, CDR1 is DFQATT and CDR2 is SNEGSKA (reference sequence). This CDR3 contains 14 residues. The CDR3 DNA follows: TGCAGTGCTAGAGGACAAGAAGCCAAAAACAGTCAGTACTTC. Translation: CSARGQEAKNSQYF.